Listed here is a single T cell receptor beta chain. Antigen: not known. Sequenced by immunoSEQ multiplex PCR; TCRdb stores in-frame clones only, minus some. The repertoire includes 72,000 or so clones, about nine tenths of them detected once, and roughly a quarter sits in the top ten. The CDR3 spans 12 residues. The germline CDR1 and CDR2 sequences are LNHNV and YYDKDF (reference sequence). The V end lost 2 bases, the J end lost 3 bases, and 2 bases lay between the germline ends. This sample was taken from a study of T cell responses to AZD1222 COVID-19 vaccine. The study's findings and limits: Spike as a whole was targeted by vaccine-associated CD4 TCRs, dominant at 160-218 and 743-854. Clonal diversity was possibly underestimated; the donors were predominantly white British and more often female.

The chain couples TRBV15 to TRBJ1-5; D ambiguous. The sequence came from an adult in good health. Source: peripheral blood, taken on day 0 of AZD1222 vaccination. The CDR3 DNA reads as TGTGCCACCAGCAGACTCAATCAGCCCCAGCATTTT. It specifies CATSRLNQPQHF.